This TCR beta chain originates from a study of blood T cell repertoires in COVID-19. Study-level background: Samples came from the United States, Italy and Spain, spanning acute and convalescent COVID-19.

Per the original data handling: By means of reference gene primer amplification, nucleated cell counts were estimated. Generated by immunoSEQ multiplex PCR, the TCRdb table keeps only in-frame clones and is missing some. V and J calls and clone size are as listed in that table; D and trimming were resolved from the DNA. This table holds about 240,000 clones, less than 90% found once. CDR1 and CDR2 from the germline V gene are SGHTA and FQGTGA. With 5 bases clipped from V and 4 bases from J, the junction kept 4 bases outside the gene matches. The CDR3 is 14 residues long. Source material: peripheral blood. The sequence derives from a man aged 55 to 70 with acute or convalescent COVID-19. The chain has TRBV7-3 and TRBJ2-2, with TRBD1 matching 7 bases. DNA of the CDR3: TGTGCCAGCAGCCAACAGGGGTCCACCGGGGAGCTGTTTTTT. Amino acids: CASSQQGSTGELFF.